These T cell receptor beta chains were read from a single sample in a study of T cell responses to AZD1222 COVID-19 vaccine. TCRdb's table, derived via immunoSEQ multiplex PCR, lists solely in-frame clones and lacks some. The data contain about 99,000 clones, 70% to 90% of them seen just once; the ten biggest clones take up around 3.1%. The sample consisted of peripheral blood, taken on day 0 of AZD1222 vaccination. The receptors were gathered from an adult in good health. Each CDR3 is given with its conserved first and last residue. A D gene is named only where the DNA matches it firmly. Clone size is stated in some rows and not others, as once, few, many or a class when expanded.

D,length,V,J,size,DNA,CDR3
-,14,TRBV29-1,TRBJ2-3,few,TGCAGCGTTGATTTACAGGGAGGAACAGATACGCAGTATTTT,CSVDLQGGTDTQYF
TRBD1,15,TRBV6-5,TRBJ1-5,-,TGTGCCAGCAACAACCCGGGACAGGGGAGCCAGCCCCAGCATTTT,CASNNPGQGSQPQHF
-,14,TRBV4-1,TRBJ1-2,-,TGCGCCAGCAGCCAGGAGGGCCGGCTCTATGGCTACACCTTC,CASSQEGRLYGYTF
-,16,TRBV27,TRBJ1-2,-,TGTGCCAGCAGTTTTGGGGATACAGAGGGAAGAAGCGGCTACACCTTC,CASSFGDTEGRSGYTF
TRBD1,14,TRBV19,TRBJ1-2,-,TGTGCCAGTAGTCGGACAGGGGCGGACTATGGCTACACCTTC,CASSRTGADYGYTF
-,14,TRBV25-1,TRBJ2-7,-,TGTGCCAGCAGTGCCTTCGGCGGCTCCTACGAGCAGTACTTC,CASSAFGGSYEQYF
TRBD1,15,TRBV4-2,TRBJ1-3,-,TGTGCCAGCAGCCGTTTCAGACAGGGTGGAAACACCATATATTTT,CASSRFRQGGNTIYF
TRBD2,17,TRBV18,TRBJ2-5,-,TGTGCCAGCTCACCGCTAGCGGGGGTCCCGGGGCAAGAGACCCAGTACTTC,CASSPLAGVPGQETQYF
TRBD1,13,TRBV3-1/TRBV3-2,TRBJ2-7,-,TGTGCCAGCAGCCAAGACCTCGGGGACAGGGGGTACTTC,CASSQDLGDRGYF
-,15,TRBV4-3,TRBJ1-2,-,TGCGCCAGCAGCCAAGACAGAGAGAGTTTCTATGGCTACACCTTC,CASSQDRESFYGYTF
TRBD1,15,TRBV9,TRBJ1-4,-,TGTGCCAGCAGCCCGACAGGGGGGAGTAATGAAAAACTGTTTTTT,CASSPTGGSNEKLFF
-,13,TRBV15,TRBJ2-5,-,TGTGCCACCAGCAGACCCGACCAAGAGACCCAGTACTTC,CATSRPDQETQYF
TRBD1,13,TRBV6-4,TRBJ1-2,-,TGTGCCAGCAGCCCGGGACAGACCTATGGCTACACCTTC,CASSPGQTYGYTF
-,20,TRBV29-1,TRBJ2-3,-,TGCAGCGTTGAAGGTGGAGTCCGGGAAGGCCGTTTCTTTCGCACAGATACGCAGTATTTT,CSVEGGVREGRFFRTDTQYF
-,12,TRBV25-1,TRBJ1-5,few,TGTGCCAGCAGTGAACTGGGAGGGGCCCAGCATTTT,CASSELGGAQHF
-,12,TRBV29-1,TRBJ2-7,-,TGCAGCGTTGAAACACAGGGCTACGAGCAGTACTTC,CSVETQGYEQYF
TRBD1,15,TRBV6-2/TRBV6-3,TRBJ1-2,-,TGTGCCAGCAGTTACCCCGGGACAGCCCTTACGGGCTACACCTTC,CASSYPGTALTGYTF
-,15,TRBV29-1,TRBJ1-2,-,TGCAGCGTTGAAGATCGTGGTGGATATAACTATGGCTACACCTTC,CSVEDRGGYNYGYTF
-,13,TRBV6-2/TRBV6-3,TRBJ1-5,-,TGTGCCAGCAGCCGTGATGGCAATCAGCCCCAGCATTTT,CASSRDGNQPQHF
TRBD2,16,TRBV7-9,TRBJ2-3,-,TGTGCCAGCAGCGAAGGACTAGCGGGAAGCACAGATACGCAGTATTTT,CASSEGLAGSTDTQYF
-,14,TRBV3-1/TRBV3-2,TRBJ2-7,-,TGTGCCAGCAGCCTCATTTCGGCAGCCTACGAGCAGTACTTC,CASSLISAAYEQYF
-,15,TRBV18,TRBJ2-7,-,TGTGCCAGCTCACAAATGGGGGGCGTAACCGACGAGCAGTACTTC,CASSQMGGVTDEQYF
TRBD1,14,TRBV19,TRBJ2-3,-,TGTGCCAGTAGGAAAGGGGGCGCATCGGATACGCAGTATTTT,CASRKGGASDTQYF
-,11,TRBV5-6,TRBJ2-1,-,TGTGCCAGCAGCTTGTTTTTGGAGCAGTTCTTC,CASSLFLEQFF
TRBD1,13,TRBV5-1,TRBJ2-7,-,TGCGCCAGCAGGCAGGACAGGGTGTACGAGCAGTACTTC,CASRQDRVYEQYF
TRBD1,15,TRBV4-2,TRBJ1-2,-,TGTGCCAGCAGCCAAGGGGACAGGGATAGCTATGGCTACACCTTC,CASSQGDRDSYGYTF
-,14,TRBV19,TRBJ1-2,-,TGTGCCAGTAGGAAACCCGGAGGGGTGCGTGGCTACACCTTC,CASRKPGGVRGYTF
-,10,TRBV6-5,TRBJ1-2,-,TGTGCCAGCCAGGAGTATGGCTACACCTTC,CASQEYGYTF
TRBD2,15,TRBV9,TRBJ2-3,-,TGTGCCAGCAGCGACGGGACTAGCAGTAAGGATACGCAGTATTTT,CASSDGTSSKDTQYF
TRBD1,15,TRBV15,TRBJ1-1,-,TGTGCCACCAGCAGAGTCCTTAACCAGGGGGGTGAAGCTTTCTTT,CATSRVLNQGGEAFF
-,13,TRBV2,TRBJ1-2,-,TGTGCCAGCAGTGAAGTCGATGTGGTTGGCTACACCTTC,CASSEVDVVGYTF
-,15,TRBV7-2,TRBJ1-1,-,TGTGCCAGCAGCTTAAGGGGGGCAGTGAACACTGAAGCTTTCTTT,CASSLRGAVNTEAFF
-,15,TRBV6-5,TRBJ2-1,-,TGTGCCAGCAGTTACAAGGGAGTCTCCTACAATGAGCAGTTCTTC,CASSYKGVSYNEQFF
-,16,TRBV7-3,TRBJ2-1,-,TGTGCCAGCAGCTTAACTTCAGGGTACCTATACAATGAGCAGTTCTTC,CASSLTSGYLYNEQFF
-,12,TRBV6-4,TRBJ2-7,-,TGTGCCAGCAGGGCCTTTCATTACGAGCAGTACTTC,CASRAFHYEQYF
TRBD1,14,TRBV29-1,TRBJ1-2,-,TGCAGCGTACCTCTAATGGGGACAGTCTATGGCTACACCTTC,CSVPLMGTVYGYTF
TRBD1,13,TRBV2,TRBJ2-7,few,TGTGCCAGCAGGGGGACAGTATCCTACGAGCAGTACTTC,CASRGTVSYEQYF
TRBD2,14,TRBV29-1,TRBJ2-5,-,TGCAGCGTTGATGCTAGCGGGGAAACAGAGACCCAGTACTTC,CSVDASGETETQYF
TRBD1,14,TRBV5-4,TRBJ2-7,-,TGTGCCAGCAGCCGACAGGGGGCCGCCTACGAGCAGTACTTC,CASSRQGAAYEQYF
TRBD2,16,TRBV14,TRBJ2-1,-,TGTGCCAGCAGCCAAGTGGAGAGCGGGAGGAGGAATGAGCAGTTCTTC,CASSQVESGRRNEQFF
-,13,TRBV7-5,TRBJ2-2,once,TGTGCCAGAAGCACCAGCCACACCGGGGAGCTGTTTTTT,CARSTSHTGELFF
TRBD1,16,TRBV7-2,TRBJ1-3,-,TGTGCCAGCAGCTCGACAGGGGGCTATCCTGGAAACACCATATATTTT,CASSSTGGYPGNTIYF
-,12,TRBV3-1/TRBV3-2,TRBJ1-5,-,TGTGCCAGCAGCCACCGATCCCAGCCCCAGCATTTT,CASSHRSQPQHF
-,14,TRBV7-2,TRBJ2-5,-,TGTGCCAGCAGCTTAGCTAGCGGCACAGGGACCCAGTACTTC,CASSLASGTGTQYF
-,13,TRBV30,TRBJ1-2,-,TGTGCCTGGAGTGTACCAGGGATCTATGGCTACACCTTC,CAWSVPGIYGYTF
TRBD2,15,TRBV6-5,TRBJ2-3,once,TGTGCCAGCACCTTGAGCGGGAGGGGCACAGATACGCAGTATTTT,CASTLSGRGTDTQYF
-,14,TRBV2,TRBJ1-6,-,TGTGCCAGCAGAGTTGGGCAGGGCAATTCACCCCTCCACTTT,CASRVGQGNSPLHF
TRBD1,16,TRBV2,TRBJ1-1,-,TGTGCCAGCAGTGGGCCATTGACAGGGTTTTTCACTGAAGCTTTCTTT,CASSGPLTGFFTEAFF
TRBD1,16,TRBV5-5,TRBJ1-6,-,TGTGCCAGCAGCTTGTTTCAGGGGGGCTATAATTCACCCCTCCACTTT,CASSLFQGGYNSPLHF
-,15,TRBV5-1,TRBJ2-3,once,TGTGCCAGCAGCTTGACTACATCCCCGACGGATACGCAGTATTTT,CASSLTTSPTDTQYF
-,13,TRBV6-5,TRBJ1-5,-,TGTGCCAGCAGTTACGTCCCAAATCAGCCCCAGCATTTT,CASSYVPNQPQHF
-,12,TRBV7-2,TRBJ2-5,-,TGTGCCAGCACCGGCGGCCGAGAGACCCAGTACTTC,CASTGGRETQYF
-,12,TRBV19,TRBJ2-1,few,TGTGCCAGTAGTTCCACGATCAATGAGCAGTTCTTC,CASSSTINEQFF
-,14,TRBV7-9,TRBJ2-7,-,TGTGCCAGCAGCTTAACCGGGCAGATCTACGAGCAGTACTTC,CASSLTGQIYEQYF
TRBD2,16,TRBV7-2,TRBJ2-3,-,TGTGCCAGCAGCTTACTAGCGGGAGGAGGCACAGATACGCAGTATTTT,CASSLLAGGGTDTQYF